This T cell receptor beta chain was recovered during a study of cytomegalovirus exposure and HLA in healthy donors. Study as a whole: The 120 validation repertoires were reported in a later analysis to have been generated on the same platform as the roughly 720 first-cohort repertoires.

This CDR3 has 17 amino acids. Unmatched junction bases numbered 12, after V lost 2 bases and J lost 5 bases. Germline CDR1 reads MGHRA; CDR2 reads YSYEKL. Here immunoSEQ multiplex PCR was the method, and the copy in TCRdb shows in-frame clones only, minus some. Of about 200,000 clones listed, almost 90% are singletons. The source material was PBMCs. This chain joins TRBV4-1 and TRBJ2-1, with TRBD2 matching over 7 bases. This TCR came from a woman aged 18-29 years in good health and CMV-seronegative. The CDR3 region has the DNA TGCGCCAGCAGCCAATCGGACGGGAGGAGTCTCAACAATGAGCAGTTCTTC. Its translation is CASSQSDGRSLNNEQFF.